The sequence of this T cell receptor (beta chain) was determined in a study of T cells after yellow fever vaccination. The study, taken as a whole, reports: Researchers report a weaker secondary response that nonetheless peaked faster, day 5 versus 15.

Production of TCR cDNA was by 5'RACE template switching, which also added a universal primer site and UMIs. TCRdb re-called the 5' RACE reads with MiXCR, one entry per CDR3 protein. The sample shows 180,000 or so distinct CDR3 sequences, approximately 11% of them seen only once. This clonotype has a handful of counts. What it recognizes is unknown. Material: CD8+ T cells sorted from PBMCs, obtained 15 days after the yellow fever booster vaccination. The sequence was obtained from a man between 18 and 35 years old who received the YFV17D yellow fever vaccine.

The CDR3 loop is CASSSPGTVQETQYF. CDR3 bases: TGTGCCAGCAGCTCGCCTGGGACAGTCCAAGAGACCCAGTACTTC. This chain connects TRBV7-9 to TRBJ2-5; 7 bases align to TRBD1. CDR1 SEHNR and CDR2 FQNEAQ come from the germline V gene (reference sequence). The CDR3 length is 15 residues. Losses at the gene ends were 4 bases for V and 1 base for J; bases not matched to a gene: 6. Full variable domain (remainder filled in from reference TRBV7-9 and TRBJ2-5): DTGVSQNPRHKITKRGQNVTFRCDPISEHNRLYWYRQTLGQGPEFLTYFQNEAQLEKSRLLSDRFSAERPKGSFSTLEIQRTEQGDSAMYLCASSSPGTVQETQYFGPGTRLLVL.